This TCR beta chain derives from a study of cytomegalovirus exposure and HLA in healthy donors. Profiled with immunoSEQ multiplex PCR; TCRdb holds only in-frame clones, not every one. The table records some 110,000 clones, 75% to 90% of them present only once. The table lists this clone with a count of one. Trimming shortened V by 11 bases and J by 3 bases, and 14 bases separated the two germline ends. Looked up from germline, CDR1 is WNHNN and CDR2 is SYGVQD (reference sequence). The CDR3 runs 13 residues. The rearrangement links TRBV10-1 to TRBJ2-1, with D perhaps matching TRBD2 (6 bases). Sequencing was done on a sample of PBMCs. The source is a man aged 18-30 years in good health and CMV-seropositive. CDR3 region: CAGGRSHYNEQFF. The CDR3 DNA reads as TGCGCCGGAGGGCGGTCCCACTACAATGAGCAGTTCTTC.